These 17 T cell receptor beta chains came from one sample sequenced in a study of CD8+CD57+ T cells in acquired aplastic anemia. For sequencing, patients were chosen who had shown expansion of CD8+CD57+ cells by flow cytometry. Profiles of TCR beta VDJ and CDR3 were generated from a genomic DNA template. TCRdb re-called the reads with MiXCR, one entry per CDR3 protein. The table shows 200,000 to 300,000 distinct CDR3 sequences, with more than 45% occurring only once. The sample consisted of sorted CD4+, CD8+, or CD8+CD57+ T cells (not recorded which) from PBMCs. The receptors come from a human donor with aplastic anemia.

The chain joins TRBV7-9 to TRBJ1-1, with D maybe TRBD1 (5 bases). CDR1 and CDR2 (germline): SEHNR, FQNEAQ (reference sequence). V shed 2 bases and J shed 7 bases, with 11 bases lying between them. This CDR3 has 13 amino acids. The CDR3 DNA reads as TGTGCCAGCAGCTTACAGGGAGTTGATGAAGCTTTCTTT. Protein: CASSLQGVDEAFF.

The chain carries TRBV19 and TRBJ2-7; D remains ambiguous. Trimming pared 3 bases from V and 5 bases from J, leaving 11 bases between. The germline gives CDR1 LNHDA, CDR2 SQIVND (reference sequence). The CDR3 length is 13 residues. The CDR3, as DNA: TGTGCCAGTAGTATCGGTCGTTGGAACGAGCAGTACTTC. Amino acids: CASSIGRWNEQYF.

This clonotype was seen a few times. V usage is TRBV28 and J usage is TRBJ2-3; perhaps TRBD2 as D (5 bases). The CDR3 runs 15 residues. Trimming stripped 6 bases from V and 2 bases from J, with 15 bases between. Germline V gene sequence: CDR1 MDHEN, CDR2 SYDVKM. This CDR3 reads CASRTRSGFTDTQYF. For the CDR3, the DNA is TGTGCCAGCAGGACCAGGTCGGGGTTCACAGATACGCAGTATTTT. The variable domain in full, completed from reference TRBV28 and TRBJ2-3, reads DVKVTQSSRYLVKRTGEKVFLECVQDMDHENMFWYRQDPGLGLRLIYFSYDVKMKEKGDIPEGYSVSREKKERFSLILESASTNQTSMYLCASRTRSGFTDTQYFGPGTRLTVL.

This clonotype was counted at least ten times. This rearrangement joins TRBV10-3 to TRBJ2-2; 7 positions match TRBD1. V dropped 1 base and J dropped 4; count of bases not matched to a gene: 18. Per the germline V gene, CDR1 is ENHRY and CDR2 is SYGVKD. The CDR3 has 20 amino acids. This chain's CDR3 is CAISELNGQDGIKFTGELFF. CDR3 coding DNA: TGTGCCATCAGTGAGTTAAATGGACAGGACGGAATTAAATTCACCGGGGAGCTGTTTTTT.

The rearrangement links TRBV27 to TRBJ2-1; 9 positions match TRBD1. The CDR3 runs 15 residues. V was clipped by 5 bases and J by 2 bases; unmatched bases: 4. Germline lookup yields CDR1 MNHEY and CDR2 SMNVEV (reference sequence). The CDR3 loop reads CASSPGQGPYNEQFF. The CDR3 DNA sequence: TGTGCCAGCAGTCCGGGACAGGGACCCTACAATGAGCAGTTCTTC.

Concerning this clonotype: This CDR3 fails to terminate in the conserved phenylalanine or tryptophan, so it likely reflects a read error. This chain uses TRBV7-9 with TRBJ1-1; D is undetermined. V lost 5 bases, J lost 10 bases, and 26 bases lay in between. Germline loops: CDR1 SEHNR, CDR2 FQNEAQ (reference sequence). The CDR3 is made up of 16 amino acids. The CDR3 nucleotides are TGTGCCAGCAGCCCGGGCGGGGTCGAATATCGGATAGGAGCTTTCTCT. Protein sequence: CASSPGGVEYRIGAFS.

This clonotype was found a few times. This CDR3 reads CASSQAGQQETQYF. CDR3 in DNA: TGCGCCAGCAGCCAAGCTGGGCAGCAAGAGACCCAGTACTTC. The rearrangement joins TRBV4-3 to TRBJ2-5; D unresolved. V gave up 1 base and J gave up 2 bases, with 8 bases separating them. The CDR3 runs to 14 residues. The germline gives CDR1 LGHNA, CDR2 YSLEER.

Remarks on this clonotype: The junction shows a germline mismatch at one end, possibly a read error. The genes are TRBV14 and TRBJ2-3; tentatively, D is TRBD2 (5 bases). Germline lookup yields CDR1 SGHDN and CDR2 FVKESK. The length of the CDR3 is 17 residues. The DNA for the CDR3 is TGCGCCAGCAGCCCTTCGGAAGGGAGCGGTGGCACAGATACGCAGTATTTT. Its protein product is CASSPSEGSGGTDTQYF.

This clonotype was found once. Germline is not matched at one junction end, which may reflect a read error. The chain combines TRBV7-6 with TRBJ2-7; the D gene is possibly TRBD1 (6 bases). Germline V gene data show CDR1 as SGHVS and CDR2 as FNYEAQ. The CDR3 is made up of 13 amino acids. The CDR3, as DNA: TGTGCCAGCGACGCCAGGGGTTCCTCCGAGCAGTACTTC. Translation: CASDARGSSEQYF.

The rearrangement joins TRBV29-1 to TRBJ2-1; tentatively, D is TRBD1 or TRBD2 (7 bases each). Germline V gene sequence: CDR1 SQVTM, CDR2 ANQGSEA. This CDR3 spans 14 amino acids. In DNA form, the CDR3 reads TGCAGTGGTAACCAGGGGGGAGGGTTCAATGAGCAGTTCTTC. It encodes CSGNQGGGFNEQFF.

This chain uses TRBV7-8 with TRBJ2-1; D remains unclear. Germline V gene sequence: CDR1 SGHVS, CDR2 FQNEAQ. The CDR3 consists of 14 residues. Trimming shortened V by 3 bases and J by 9 bases, and 15 bases separated the two germline ends. CDR3 DNA: TGTGCCAGCAGCTTGACGACCAGAGAAAGTGAGCAGTTCTTC. As protein: CASSLTTRESEQFF. The whole variable domain, remainder taken from reference TRBV7-8 and TRBJ2-1, is GAGVSQSPRYKVAKRGQDVALRCDPISGHVSLFWYQQALGQGPEFLTYFQNEAQLDKSGLPSDRFFAERPEGSVSTLKIQRTQQEDSAVYLCASSLTTRESEQFFGPGTRLTVL.

This chain joins TRBV15 and TRBJ1-6; D unresolved. Trimming removed 0 bases at V and 9 bases at J, with 12 bases between. Per germline, CDR1 LNHNV and CDR2 YYDKDF (reference sequence). This CDR3 spans 15 amino acids. The CDR3 loop is CATSREDANGSPLHF. CDR3 nucleotide sequence: TGTGCCACCAGCAGAGAGGATGCCAACGGTTCACCCCTCCACTTT.

This clonotype appeared many times. This sequence joins TRBV4-1 and TRBJ2-3, with 8 bases fitting TRBD2. The CDR3 consists of 13 residues. The ends lost 4 bases at V and 6 bases at J; junction bases unmatched: 3. Looked up from germline, CDR1 is MGHRA and CDR2 is YSYEKL. The CDR3 spells CASSPERGDTQYF. CDR3 DNA sequence: TGCGCCAGCAGCCCCGAGCGGGGGGATACGCAGTATTTT.

This clonotype was seen more than once but under ten times. The rearrangement uses TRBV6-1 and TRBJ1-1; TRBD1 matches at 7 bases. V lost 2 bases, J lost 7 bases, and 7 bases stayed unmatched. This CDR3 comprises 14 residues. The germline V gene encodes CDR1 MNHNS and CDR2 SASEGT. CDR3 DNA: TGTGCCAGCAGTGAATGGCTGTGGGACAGTGAAGCTTTCTTT. Amino acids: CASSEWLWDSEAFF.

The chain is built from TRBV19 and TRBJ1-1; tentatively, D is TRBD1 (5 bases). Per germline, CDR1 LNHDA and CDR2 SQIVND (reference sequence). V was trimmed by 3 bases and J by 1 base, leaving 12 bases between them. The CDR3 spans 15 residues. This chain's CDR3 is CASSMSPGRNTEAFF. In DNA, the CDR3 is TGTGCCAGTAGTATGTCCCCGGGGCGGAACACTGAAGCTTTCTTT.

The chain couples TRBV12-5 to TRBJ1-1; 10 nucleotides agree with TRBD1. CDR3 length equals 14 residues. CDR1 is LGHNT, CDR2 FRNRAP, per germline. V lost 5 bases to trimming and J lost 6 bases; unmatched junction nucleotides: 6. The chain's CDR3 is CASGPTGGIAEAFF. DNA for the CDR3: TGTGCTAGTGGTCCGACAGGGGGCATCGCTGAAGCTTTCTTT. Full variable domain (outside the CDR3, taken from reference TRBV12-5 and TRBJ1-1): DARVTQTPRHKVTEMGQEVTMRCQPILGHNTVFWYRQTMMQGLELLAYFRNRAPLDDSGMPKDRFSAEMPDATLATLKIQPSEPRDSAVYFCASGPTGGIAEAFFGQGTRLTVV.

The chain carries TRBV24-1 and TRBJ2-7; 8 bases are shared with TRBD1. The CDR3 runs to 12 residues. Germline-derived CDR1 and CDR2 are KGHDR and SFDVKD. V was clipped by 9 bases and J by 2 bases; unmatched bases: 2. The CDR3 nucleotides read TGTGCCACCGGGACAGGAGCCTACGAGCAGTACTTC. Protein product: CATGTGAYEQYF.